This T cell receptor (beta chain) was identified in a study of beta chain features in type 1 diabetes. Study as a whole: In all, approximately 100,000,000 sorted cells from all samples were analyzed. Study-level points and caveats: VDJ junctions sequenced from type 1 diabetes patients showed fewer insertions and more deletions.

A remark on this clone: Its cognate antigen is unknown.

Germline V gene data show CDR1 as SEHNR and CDR2 as FQNEAQ (reference sequence). This CDR3 comprises 15 residues. V gave up 2 bases and J gave up 2 bases, with 12 bases separating them. Reverse transcription of all isolated RNA meant that expressed TCRB transcripts were sequenced. The table came from immunoSEQ multiplex PCR; TCRdb's copy has only in-frame clones and leaves some out. The sample yields 150,000 or so clones, 11% seen once. This receptor was taken from a man aged 18 to 30 in good health. V gene TRBV7-9 combines with J gene TRBJ1-1; D might be TRBD1 (5 bases). Material for sequencing was central memory CD4+ T cells from blood. The CDR3 loop reads CASSLLGRANTEAFF. CDR3 DNA sequence: TGTGCCAGCAGCTTACTGGGGCGGGCCAACACTGAAGCTTTCTTT.